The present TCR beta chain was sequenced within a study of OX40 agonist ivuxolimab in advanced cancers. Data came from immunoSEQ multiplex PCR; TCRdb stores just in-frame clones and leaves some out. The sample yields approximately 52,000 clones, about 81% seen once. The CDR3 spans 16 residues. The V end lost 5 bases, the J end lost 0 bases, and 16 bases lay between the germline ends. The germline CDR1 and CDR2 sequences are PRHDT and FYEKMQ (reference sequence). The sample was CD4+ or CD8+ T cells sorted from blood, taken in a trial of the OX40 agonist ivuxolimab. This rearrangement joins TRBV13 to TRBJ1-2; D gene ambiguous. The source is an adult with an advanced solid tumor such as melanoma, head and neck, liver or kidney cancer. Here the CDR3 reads CASSQGVPWANYGYTF. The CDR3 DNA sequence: TGTGCCAGCAGCCAAGGAGTGCCCTGGGCTAACTATGGCTACACCTTC.